These T cell receptor beta chains were read from a single sample in a study of CD8 T cells in ankylosing spondylitis. A single record per CDR3 protein comes from TCRdb applying MiXCR to the 5' RACE reads. The sample lists hundreds of thousands of distinct CDR3 sequences, approximately 12% seen once, with 0.51% in the top ten. The sequencing input was blood, either unsorted or a sorted T cell fraction (not recorded which). These receptor sequences come from a male donor with ankylosing spondylitis. Both conserved end residues are part of each CDR3. The D gene is left open where the match is weak. Rows may omit the clone size; those that give it use once, few, many or a size class.

D gene	V gene	clone size	J gene	CDR3 DNA	CDR3 protein
TRBD1	TRBV6-5	many	TRBJ1-2	TGTGCCAGCAGTTACTCGGGCAGGGGGCAAGGAGGCTACACCTTC	CASSYSGRGQGGYTF
-	TRBV10-3	few	TRBJ2-7	TGTGCCATCTCCCCCCAGGGCATCGGGGGCGAGCAGTACTTC	CAISPQGIGGEQYF
TRBD1	TRBV4-2	-	TRBJ2-5	TGTGCCAGCAGCCGGGACAGGGGGCCGTGGGAGACCCAGTACTTC	CASSRDRGPWETQYF
-	TRBV6-1	few	TRBJ1-2	TGTGCCAGCAGTAATAATGTGAAGGACTATGGCTACACCTTC	CASSNNVKDYGYTF
TRBD2	TRBV20-1	few	TRBJ2-6	TGCAGTGCTAGTGGGACTAGCGACGATACTGGGGCCAACGTCCTGACTTTC	CSASGTSDDTGANVLTF
-	TRBV5-1	-	TRBJ2-3	TGCGCCAGCAGCTTGGCCGGGAACGTGGGGCGTAGCACAGATACGCAGTATTTT	CASSLAGNVGRSTDTQYF
-	TRBV9	-	TRBJ2-1	TGTGCCAGCAGCGTCCGGGACCCCGTCTCTAATGAGCAGTTCTTC	CASSVRDPVSNEQFF
TRBD2	TRBV20-1	many	TRBJ2-1	TGCAGTGCCTACGGGAGGGCCGGCGACAATGAGCAGTTCTTC	CSAYGRAGDNEQFF
-	TRBV12-3/TRBV12-4	few	TRBJ2-7	TGTGCCAGCAGTCCTATCAGCTCCTACGAGCAGTACTTC	CASSPISSYEQYF
-	TRBV7-2	many	TRBJ2-7	TGTGCCAGCAGCTTCGGCGGGATGAGCTCCTACGAGCAGTACTTC	CASSFGGMSSYEQYF